These 9 T cell receptor beta chains were all obtained from the same sample, sequenced in a study of T-cell reconstitution after alpha-beta-depleted transplantation in children (dated by TCRdb to the mid-2010s). Libraries were built with PCR. Sequencer: Illumina HiSeq 2500. TCR libraries were prepared with molecular barcoding, using unique molecular identifiers to normalize TCRbeta repertoire quantification. In TCRdb, the public reads were trimmed at Q25 with fastp and aligned with MiXCR, with productive beta chains retained. Rows with one shared CDR3 protein collapse into an entry with the most common genes and DNA. This sample has approximately 350,000 distinct CDR3 sequences in its table, and about 9.4% of those were observed once. The top ten hold around 2.5% of the sample. Sequencing was performed on PBMCs from the stem cell graft donor, taken from the stem cell graft. These receptor sequences come from a human donor who donated a stem cell graft to a child with acute lymphoblastic leukemia.

J is TRBJ2-5 and V is TRBV5-1; TRBD2 aligns across 9 bases. CDR1 is SGHRS and CDR2 is YFSETQ in the germline V gene. The CDR3 runs to 15 residues. V lost 4 bases and J lost 4; bases outside the gene matches: 8. CDR3 DNA sequence: TGCGCCAGCAGCGTTAGTAGCGGGAGTGCAGAGACCCAGTACTTC. This encodes CASSVSSGSAETQYF.

This clonotype was picked up a small number of times. V is TRBV28 and J is TRBJ2-1; D is undetermined. V gave up 3 bases and J gave up 3 bases, with 12 bases separating them. CDR1 and CDR2 (germline): MDHEN, SYDVKM. The CDR3 is 15 residues long. The CDR3 DNA reads as TGTGCCAGCAGTTTCCTCGCGATAGACTACAATGAGCAGTTCTTC. It specifies CASSFLAIDYNEQFF.

This clonotype was counted a few times. V is TRBV11-2 and J is TRBJ2-5; tentative D call: TRBD2 (6 bases). The length of the CDR3 is 16 residues. V was cut by 5 bases and J by 5 bases, with 21 bases left in between. Germline V gene data show CDR1 as SGHAT and CDR2 as FQNNGV. Written as DNA, the CDR3 is TGTGCCAGCAGCCCCACGGAGGGCCGGGTGACCGAGACCCAGTACTTC. Translated, it gives CASSPTEGRVTETQYF.

The genes are TRBV15 and TRBJ2-7, with 10 bases aligning to TRBD1. This CDR3 is built from 15 residues. The junction had 5 bases not matched to a gene; V was cut back by 6 bases and J by 0 bases. Germline-derived CDR1 and CDR2 are LNHNV and YYDKDF (reference sequence). The CDR3 DNA sequence: TGTGCCACCAGGAGACAGGGGGCGGACTCCTACGAGCAGTACTTC. It codes for CATRRQGADSYEQYF.

In this sample, this clonotype turned up a few times. The V and J genes are TRBV7-8 and TRBJ2-7, with D perhaps matching TRBD2 (6 bases). Germline loops: CDR1 SGHVS, CDR2 FQNEAQ. The germline V and J ends were trimmed by 5 bases and 3 bases, with 14 bases remaining between them. The length of the CDR3 is 14 residues. The CDR3 sequence: CASSGAGLHYEQYF. The CDR3 region has the DNA TGTGCCAGCAGCGGCGCTGGACTACACTACGAGCAGTACTTC.

This chain connects TRBV6-1 to TRBJ2-7, with D perhaps TRBD1 (6 bases). Per the germline V gene, CDR1 is MNHNS and CDR2 is SASEGT. Between the trimmed V and J ends, which lost 6 bases and 3 bases, there was a span of 12 bases. The CDR3 sequence is 13 residues long. The DNA for the CDR3 is TGTGCCAGCAGGCCAACAGGGCGCTACGAGCAGTACTTC. This codes for CASRPTGRYEQYF.

The V and J genes are TRBV7-9 and TRBJ2-7; weak D call: TRBD1 (6 bases). Germline V gene data show CDR1 as SEHNR and CDR2 as FQNEAQ (reference sequence). The CDR3 runs 15 residues. V lost 5 bases and J lost 1, with 15 bases in between. The CDR3 coding sequence is TGTGCCAGCAGCCAAATAAGGGGGAGATCCTACGAGCAGTACTTC. Amino acids: CASSQIRGRSYEQYF. Filled out from reference TRBV7-9 and TRBJ2-7, the complete variable domain reads DTGVSQNPRHKITKRGQNVTFRCDPISEHNRLYWYRQTLGQGPEFLTYFQNEAQLEKSRLLSDRFSAERPKGSFSTLEIQRTEQGDSAMYLCASSQIRGRSYEQYFGPGTRLTVT.

Only a few counts were recorded for this clonotype. The chain carries TRBV5-5 and TRBJ2-3; D may be TRBD1 (7 bases). This CDR3 is 16 amino acids long. From germline, CDR1 is SGHKS and CDR2 YYEKEE (reference sequence). V lost 3 bases and J lost 3, with 17 bases in between. CDR3 loop: CASSYVRGEGTDTQYF. In DNA, the CDR3 is TGTGCCAGCAGCTACGTCAGGGGGGAAGGGACAGATACGCAGTATTTT.

This sequence joins TRBV7-9 and TRBJ2-7; the match to TRBD2 covers 7 bases. Per the germline V gene, CDR1 is SEHNR and CDR2 is FQNEAQ (reference sequence). The trim removed 1 base at V and 1 base at J, leaving 7 bases unmatched. This CDR3 region has 16 residues. CDR3 in amino acids: CASSLESGMGSYEQYF. CDR3 bases: TGTGCCAGCAGCTTAGAGAGCGGGATGGGTTCCTACGAGCAGTACTTC. The full variable domain, its missing parts supplied by reference TRBV7-9 and TRBJ2-7, is DTGVSQNPRHKITKRGQNVTFRCDPISEHNRLYWYRQTLGQGPEFLTYFQNEAQLEKSRLLSDRFSAERPKGSFSTLEIQRTEQGDSAMYLCASSLESGMGSYEQYFGPGTRLTVT.